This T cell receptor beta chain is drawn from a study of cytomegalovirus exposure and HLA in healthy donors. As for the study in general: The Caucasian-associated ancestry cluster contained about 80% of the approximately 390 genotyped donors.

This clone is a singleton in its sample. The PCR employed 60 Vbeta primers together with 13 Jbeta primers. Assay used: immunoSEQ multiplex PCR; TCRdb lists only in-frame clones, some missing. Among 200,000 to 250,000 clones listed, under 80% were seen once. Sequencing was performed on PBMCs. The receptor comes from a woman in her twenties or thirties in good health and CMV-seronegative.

The DNA for the CDR3 is TGTGCCAGCAGCCAGTTTCTGGGTGCGGATCAGCCCCAGCATTTT. Protein sequence: CASSQFLGADQPQHF. V gene TRBV11-2 combines with J gene TRBJ1-5; D not certain. Germline V CDR1 and CDR2: SGHAT, FQNNGV. The V gene lost 5 bases and the J gene lost 5 bases, with 16 bases spanning the gap. The CDR3 covers 15 residues.